The rows below give T cell receptor beta chains drawn from one sample of a study of blood T cells in healthy people across ages. From the 5' RACE reads, TCRdb called clonotypes with MiXCR, one entry per CDR3 protein. Among 760,000 or so distinct CDR3 sequences listed, 25% were seen once. The sample also formed part of further work on T cells of mothers and their children.

Sequencing input: blood. These receptors originate from a boy younger than 18 in good health. The CDR3 runs from the conserved cysteine through the conserved F or W. Fields, in order: clone size, J gene, D gene, V gene, CDR3 DNA, CDR3 protein. D genes are given only for firm matches. The size of a clone is reported for some rows only, either as once, few or many, or as a class for expanded clones.

few | TRBJ2-6 | TRBD2 | TRBV29-1 | TGCAGCGTTGAGGGCGGGGGTACCGGGCCTGGGGCCAACGTCCTGACTTTC | CSVEGGGTGPGANVLTF
few | TRBJ1-1 | NA | TRBV5-1 | TGCGCCAGCAGCCTCCTCTACACGAACACTGAAGCTTTCTTT | CASSLLYTNTEAFF
few | TRBJ2-5 | TRBD2 | TRBV2 | TGTGCCAGCAGACCTCGACTAGCGGAGCAAGAGACCCAGTACTTC | CASRPRLAEQETQYF
few | TRBJ2-7 | NA | TRBV3-1 | TGTGCCAGCAGCCAAGAGGGCCACGAGCAGTACTTC | CASSQEGHEQYF
NA | TRBJ2-3 | TRBD1 | TRBV29-1 | TGCAGCGTGGACAGGCCGTCCACAGATACGCAGTATTTT | CSVDRPSTDTQYF
NA | TRBJ2-7 | NA | TRBV20-1 | TGCAGTGCTAGAGGCGCAGGGCGGCCCTACGAGCAGTACTTC | CSARGAGRPYEQYF
few | TRBJ1-6 | TRBD1 | TRBV5-1 | TGCGCCAGCAGCGACGGGACAGACCACTATAATTCACCCCTCCACTTT | CASSDGTDHYNSPLHF
few | TRBJ2-5 | NA | TRBV5-5 | TGTGCCAGCAGCACCTCTAGGTTCCAAGAGACCCAGTACTTC | CASSTSRFQETQYF
NA | TRBJ1-2 | NA | TRBV7-9 | TGTGCCAGCAGCCCTCCGACAGACATCTATGGCTACACCTTC | CASSPPTDIYGYTF
NA | TRBJ2-6 | NA | TRBV27 | TGTGCCAGCAGTCCTATGGGCTCTGGGGCCAACGTCCTGACTTTC | CASSPMGSGANVLTF
NA | TRBJ1-5 | NA | TRBV2 | TGTGCCAGCAGGGGGGTAGGAGAGCCCCAGCATTTT | CASRGVGEPQHF
NA | TRBJ2-5 | TRBD1 | TRBV7-3 | TGTGCCAGCAGCTGGGGACAGTATTCCCAAGAGACCCAGTACTTC | CASSWGQYSQETQYF
NA | TRBJ1-2 | NA | TRBV5-5 | TGTGCCAGCAGCTTGGGGCAGGGGAAGCGGATCTATGGCTACACCTTC | CASSLGQGKRIYGYTF
NA | TRBJ2-5 | NA | TRBV7-9 | TGTGCCAGCAGCTTAACTGTTAAGACCCAGTACTTC | CASSLTVKTQYF
few | TRBJ1-3 | NA | TRBV4-2 | TGTGCCAGCAGCCAAGACCCCGTCGGCTCTGGAAACACCATATATTTT | CASSQDPVGSGNTIYF
NA | TRBJ2-1 | TRBD2 | TRBV28 | TGTGCCAGTGGGATGGGGGGGAAGAGTGAGCAGTTCTTC | CASGMGGKSEQFF
few | TRBJ2-7 | NA | TRBV12-3/TRBV12-4 | TGTGCCAGCAGTTTAGGGTTTAGCAACGAGCAGTACTTC | CASSLGFSNEQYF
few | TRBJ1-4 | NA | TRBV25-1 | TGTGCCAGCAGTGAACAGGGTTTTAATGAAAAACTGTTTTTT | CASSEQGFNEKLFF
NA | TRBJ1-6 | NA | TRBV4-2 | TGTGCCAGCAGCCAAGAGCTAGCGGATTATAATTCACCCCTCCACTTT | CASSQELADYNSPLHF
few | TRBJ1-1 | NA | TRBV5-1 | TGCGCCAGCAGCTTGGCCGGACAGAAGAACACTGAAGCTTTCTTT | CASSLAGQKNTEAFF
NA | TRBJ2-3 | TRBD2 | TRBV20-1 | TGCAGTGCTAGAGATGGGCTAGCGGGGGGCACAGATACGCAGTATTTT | CSARDGLAGGTDTQYF
NA | TRBJ2-3 | NA | TRBV29-1 | TGCAGCCTCCGATCCGTAGTTGAAGATACGCAGTATTTT | CSLRSVVEDTQYF
NA | TRBJ2-3 | TRBD2 | TRBV5-1 | TGCGCCAGCAGCTTCGGACTAGCGGGTAGACCAGATACGCAGTATTTT | CASSFGLAGRPDTQYF
many | TRBJ2-5 | NA | TRBV7-2 | TGTGCCAGCAGCTTAGCAGGGCGGGAGACCCAGTACTTC | CASSLAGRETQYF
NA | TRBJ2-5 | NA | TRBV9 | TGTGCCAGCAGCGTAGCAGGGGCCCTCCAAGAGACCCAGTACTTC | CASSVAGALQETQYF
NA | TRBJ2-7 | NA | TRBV27 | TGTGCCAGCAGTTTATTTGCTGCTTCCTACGAGCAGTACTTC | CASSLFAASYEQYF
few | TRBJ2-7 | TRBD1 | TRBV24-1 | TGTGCCACCAGTTTGACAGGGGAAGACGAGCAGTACTTC | CATSLTGEDEQYF
NA | TRBJ2-1 | TRBD1 | TRBV15 | TGTGCCACCAGCCAGGGGGTAGATCGGTTCTTC | CATSQGVDRFF
NA | TRBJ1-1 | NA | TRBV29-1 | TGCAGCGTTGGCCGGGCTATGGAGAGAGCTTTCTTT | CSVGRAMERAFF